This TCR beta chain was retrieved from a study of blood T cells in healthy people across ages. Study-wide results and limits: Naive T cell percentage strongly correlated with TCR beta diversity. TCR beta diversity, measured per million T cells, fell in a roughly linear way with age.

Regarding this clonotype: The antigen remains unidentified.

CDR3 length: 16 amino acids. V dropped 7 bases and J dropped 5 bases, with 21 bases sitting between them. Germline V gene lookup returns CDR1 MGHRA and CDR2 YSYEKL. Sample-barcoded 5' priming and a J-beta primer mix drove a second PCR of about 6 to 11 cycles. In TCRdb, the 5' RACE reads were re-called with MiXCR into one record per CDR3 protein. The data show about 1,400,000 distinct CDR3 sequences, 42% seen once. The specimen sequenced was blood. The sequence was obtained from a woman aged 18 to 35 in good health. The V gene is TRBV4-1, the J gene TRBJ2-1; maybe TRBD1 (6 bases). CDR3 sequence reads: CASTRGRDKIDNEQFF. The CDR3 bases are TGCGCCAGCACCCGCGGTCGGGACAAGATCGACAATGAGCAGTTCTTC.